This T cell receptor beta chain was profiled in a study of CD8+CD57+ T cells in acquired aplastic anemia. Study background: Sorted CD4+ and CD8+ cells gave a mean 3.2 ug DNA, range roughly 0.18 to 27.4 ug.

This CDR3 comprises 14 residues. Germline values: CDR1 SEHNR, CDR2 FQNEAQ (reference sequence). V dropped 4 bases and J dropped 8; count of bases not matched to a gene: 5. Selection for sequencing was limited to patients who had shown CD8+CD57+ cell expansion by flow cytometry. Profiling that covered TCR beta VDJ and CDR3 relied on genomic DNA as its template. TCRdb re-analysed the reads in MiXCR, keeping a single row per CDR3 protein. The table records 150,000 to 200,000 distinct CDR3 sequences, around half of them present only once. The TCR originated in a human donor with aplastic anemia. The specimen sequenced was sorted CD4+, CD8+, or CD8+CD57+ T cells (not recorded which) from PBMCs. The chain employs TRBV7-9 and TRBJ1-4; TRBD1 matches 9 bases. The chain's CDR3 is CASSSTGGEEKLFF. The DNA for the CDR3 is TGTGCCAGCAGCTCCACAGGGGGCGAGGAAAAACTGTTTTTT.